This T cell receptor (beta chain) was recovered during a study of early T cells in non-severe SARS-CoV-2 infection. Across the study: Sequencing input comprised bulk RNA from unsorted whole blood; chain pairing was not available.

The J segment lost 5 bases and the V segment lost 8 bases, leaving 10 bases of the junction unmatched. The CDR3 covers 15 residues. Looked up from germline, CDR1 is SGHAT and CDR2 is FQNNGV. MiXCR was run by TCRdb on the 5' RACE reads, yielding one entry per CDR3 protein. The table lists about 82,000 distinct CDR3 sequences, roughly 13% of them singletons. This clonotype was sampled from an adult who was a healthcare worker with PCR-confirmed SARS-CoV-2 infection or an uninfected control (not recorded which). The V call is TRBV11-2, the J call TRBJ1-4, with 8 bases that match TRBD1. Sample: whole blood. The CDR3 region is CASGTPGQENEKLFF. Written as DNA, the CDR3 is TGTGCCAGCGGCACCCCGGGACAGGAGAATGAAAAACTGTTTTTT.